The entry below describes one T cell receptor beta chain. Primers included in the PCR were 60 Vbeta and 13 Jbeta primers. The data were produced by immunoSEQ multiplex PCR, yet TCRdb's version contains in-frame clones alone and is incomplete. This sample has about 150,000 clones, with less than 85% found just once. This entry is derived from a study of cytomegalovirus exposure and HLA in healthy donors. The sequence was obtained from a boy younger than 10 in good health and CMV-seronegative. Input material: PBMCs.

CDR3 nucleotide sequence: TGTGCCAGCAGCTTAGACCGAGGGCTCCAAGAGACCCAGTACTTC. Translating gives CASSLDRGLQETQYF. J is TRBJ2-5 and V is TRBV7-9, with D possibly being TRBD2 (5 bases). The germline CDR1 and CDR2 sequences are SEHNR and FQNEAQ (reference sequence). V gave up 1 base and J gave up 1 base, with 10 bases separating them. The CDR3 runs 15 residues.